This is a list of T cell receptor beta chains from one sample in a study of blood T cell repertoires in COVID-19. The data were produced by immunoSEQ multiplex PCR, yet TCRdb's version contains in-frame clones alone and is incomplete. The table records roughly 62,000 clones, roughly 90% of them present only once. Input material: peripheral blood. The origin of the receptors is a human donor in a cohort sampled during active COVID-19. The CDR3 runs from the conserved cysteine through the conserved F or W. The order of the fields is V gene, J gene, CDR3 protein.

v_gene: TRBV28
j_gene: TRBJ2-7
CDR3aa: CASGQISGGVDEQYF

v_gene: TRBV9
j_gene: TRBJ1-3
CDR3aa: CASSFGGSGNTIYF

v_gene: TRBV30
j_gene: TRBJ2-1
CDR3aa: CAWRGGAVYNEQFF

v_gene: TRBV7-7
j_gene: TRBJ2-2
CDR3aa: CASSLGGQYGGELFF

v_gene: TRBV5-1
j_gene: TRBJ1-1
CDR3aa: CASSPNHRDEAFF

v_gene: TRBV7-9
j_gene: TRBJ2-3
CDR3aa: CASSLYQGSTDTQYF

v_gene: TRBV10-3
j_gene: TRBJ2-1
CDR3aa: CAISESGTSAYNEQFF

v_gene: TRBV3-1/TRBV3-2
j_gene: TRBJ2-1
CDR3aa: CASSRASGVAYNEQFF

v_gene: TRBV21-1
j_gene: TRBJ2-7
CDR3aa: CASSKDEGGKREQYF

v_gene: TRBV3-1/TRBV3-2
j_gene: TRBJ2-7
CDR3aa: CASSPTGTASYEQYF

v_gene: TRBV4-2
j_gene: TRBJ2-1
CDR3aa: CASSQGPAGGYNEQFF

v_gene: TRBV6-6
j_gene: TRBJ2-3
CDR3aa: CASLQWAGTSTDTQYF

v_gene: TRBV11-1
j_gene: TRBJ1-1
CDR3aa: CASSLDLRDTEAFF

v_gene: TRBV7-9
j_gene: TRBJ2-7
CDR3aa: CASSPRDISYEQYF

v_gene: TRBV5-5
j_gene: TRBJ1-1
CDR3aa: CASSLDLTGFTEAFF

v_gene: TRBV5-1
j_gene: TRBJ1-2
CDR3aa: CASTRGGVGANYGYTF

v_gene: TRBV6-5
j_gene: TRBJ2-1
CDR3aa: CASRPLWTSGSEQFF

v_gene: TRBV20-1
j_gene: TRBJ2-7
CDR3aa: CSAVTTREQYF

v_gene: TRBV7-2
j_gene: TRBJ2-1
CDR3aa: CASSLDTRLGNEQFF

v_gene: TRBV12-3/TRBV12-4
j_gene: TRBJ2-1
CDR3aa: CASSLWRAYEQFF

v_gene: TRBV15
j_gene: TRBJ1-2
CDR3aa: CATSRANYGYTF

v_gene: TRBV21-1
j_gene: TRBJ2-7
CDR3aa: CASLGHRGVDEQYF

v_gene: TRBV19
j_gene: TRBJ1-2
CDR3aa: CASSPDFGAGGYTF

v_gene: TRBV5-5
j_gene: TRBJ1-1
CDR3aa: CASSLEGQGWDTEAFF